This TCR beta chain was identified in a study of blood T cell repertoires in COVID-19. Study overall: The United States, Italy and Spain supplied acute and convalescent COVID-19 samples.

The assay was immunoSEQ multiplex PCR, and TCRdb's table has in-frame clones only and misses some. The table shows around 230,000 clones, with approximately 80% occurring only once. V was pared by 3 bases and J by 2 bases, with 3 bases of the junction left unmatched. This CDR3 is 14 amino acids long. The germline V gene has CDR1 SGHKS and CDR2 YYEKEE (reference sequence). The chain combines TRBV5-5 with TRBJ2-3; 7 bases agree with TRBD2. The receptor's source is a man aged 40-50 years with acute or convalescent COVID-19. Material: peripheral blood. CDR3 in DNA: TGTGCCAGCAGCTCTCTAGCGGACACAGATACGCAGTATTTT. It encodes CASSSLADTDTQYF.